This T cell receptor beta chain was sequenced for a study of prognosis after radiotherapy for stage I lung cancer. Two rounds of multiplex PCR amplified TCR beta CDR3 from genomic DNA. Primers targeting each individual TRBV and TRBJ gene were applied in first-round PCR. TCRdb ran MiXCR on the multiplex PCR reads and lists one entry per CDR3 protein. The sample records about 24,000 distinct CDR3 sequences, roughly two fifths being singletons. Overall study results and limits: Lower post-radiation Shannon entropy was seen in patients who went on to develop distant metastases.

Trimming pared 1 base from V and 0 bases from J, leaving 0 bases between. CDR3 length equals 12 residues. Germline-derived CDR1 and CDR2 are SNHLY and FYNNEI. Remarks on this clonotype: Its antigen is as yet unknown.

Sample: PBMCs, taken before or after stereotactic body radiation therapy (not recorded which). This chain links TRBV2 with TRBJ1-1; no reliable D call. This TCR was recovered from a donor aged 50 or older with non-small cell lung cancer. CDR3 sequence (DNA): TGTGCCAGCAGTGAAGTGAACACTGAAGCTTTCTTT. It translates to CASSEVNTEAFF.